The 19 T cell receptor beta chains reported below all come from one sample, sequenced in a study of T cell repertoires in cytomegalovirus infection. A single record per CDR3 protein comes from TCRdb applying MiXCR to the reads. The sample contains a few hundred thousand distinct CDR3 sequences, approximately 9% of which appear only once. The source material was PBMCs. The receptors stem from a human donor in good health (CMV status not recorded). Some clones in this sample may be carry-over from other donors' samples.

This clonotype came up many times. The CDR3 region has the DNA TGTGCCAGCAGTCGTACAGGGGGCGCAGGTCAGCCCCAGCATTTT. This encodes CASSRTGGAGQPQHF. The rearrangement links TRBV7-6 to TRBJ1-5; 9 bases align to TRBD1. The CDR3 loop spans 15 amino acids. Germline CDR1 is SGHVS and CDR2 is FNYEAQ. The V and J ends lost 6 bases and 6 bases, in that order; junction bases with no gene match: 9.

The gene calls are TRBV20-1 and TRBJ2-7, with D hard to call. Trimming shortened V by 2 bases and J by 5 bases, and 10 bases separated the two germline ends. This CDR3 is 12 amino acids long. Germline V gives CDR1 DFQATT, CDR2 SNEGSKA (reference sequence). The CDR3 region is CSARRLQHEQYF. CDR3 in DNA: TGCAGTGCTAGACGACTTCAGCACGAGCAGTACTTC.

This clonotype was picked up many times. The J gene is TRBJ1-3, the V gene TRBV7-8; the D is unclear. This CDR3 is built from 16 residues. CDR1 SGHVS and CDR2 FQNEAQ come from the germline V gene. The V end lost 3 bases, the J end lost 0 bases, and 12 bases lay between the germline ends. The CDR3: CASSFVESYSGNTIYF. CDR3 DNA sequence: TGTGCCAGCAGCTTCGTAGAGTCTTACTCTGGAAACACCATATATTTT.

This clonotype was seen at least ten times. CDR3 nucleotide sequence: TGTGCCAGCAGTTTAGGAGTTTTCGCGGGAAACATTCAGTACTTC. Residues: CASSLGVFAGNIQYF. The chain recombines TRBV12-3 or TRBV12-4 with TRBJ2-4; D is possibly TRBD2 (5 bases). CDR3 length: 15 amino acids. Trimming removed 1 base at V and 6 bases at J, with 13 bases between.

This sequence joins TRBV2 and TRBJ2-3; 13 bases agree with TRBD2. The CDR3 is made up of 14 amino acids. J gave up 13 bases and V 6 bases, and 10 bases lay outside the gene matches. Germline V gene sequence: CDR1 SNHLY, CDR2 FYNNEI. CDR3 region: CASRERTSGGPKYF. The CDR3 DNA reads as TGTGCCAGCAGGGAAAGGACTAGCGGGGGACCGAAGTATTTT. The entire variable domain, with the rest obtained from reference TRBV2 and TRBJ2-3, is as follows: EPEVTQTPSHQVTQMGQEVILRCVPISNHLYFYWYRQILGQKVEFLVSFYNNEISEKSEIFDDQFSVERPDGSNFTLKIRSTKLEDSAMYFCASRERTSGGPKYFGPGTRLTVL.

This clonotype was counted between two and nine times. The rearrangement joins TRBV12-3 or TRBV12-4 to TRBJ2-7; no firm D call. This CDR3 has 13 amino acids. V was cut by 5 bases and J by 4 bases, with 12 bases left in between. The chain's CDR3 is CASSRSQIYEQYF. CDR3 coding DNA: TGTGCCAGCAGTCGCTCACAAATATACGAGCAGTACTTC.

The chain recombines TRBV11-2 with TRBJ2-2; D possibly uses TRBD1 or TRBD2 (6 bases each). This CDR3 is built from 16 residues. Germline V lookup: CDR1 SGHAT, CDR2 FQNNGV. Trimming stripped 8 bases from V and 2 bases from J, with 18 bases between. The CDR3 is CASEDGGHTNTGELFF. In DNA form, the CDR3 reads TGTGCCAGCGAGGACGGGGGACACACCAACACCGGGGAGCTGTTTTTT. Full variable domain (remainder filled in from reference TRBV11-2 and TRBJ2-2): EAGVAQSPRYKIIEKRQSVAFWCNPISGHATLYWYQQILGQGPKLLIQFQNNGVVDDSQLPKDRFSAERLKGVDSTLKIQPAKLEDSAVYLCASEDGGHTNTGELFFGEGSRLTVL.

This clonotype was found many times. This sequence joins TRBV29-1 and TRBJ2-7; 15 nucleotides agree with TRBD2. V was pared by 2 bases and J by 6 bases, with 8 bases of the junction left unmatched. The germline gives CDR1 SQVTM, CDR2 ANQGSEA. The CDR3 totals 16 residues. The DNA for the CDR3 is TGCAGCGTTGAAACGTGGGGACTAGCGGGGGGAAGCGAGCAGTACTTC. Amino acid sequence: CSVETWGLAGGSEQYF.

Turning to this clonotype: A single base separates this from a much larger clone, so it may be a read error. V gene TRBV20-1 combines with J gene TRBJ1-2; tentative D call: TRBD1 (6 bases). Germline lookup yields CDR1 DFQATT and CDR2 SNEGSKA (reference sequence). This CDR3 has 16 amino acids. Here the CDR3 reads CGATLTGAKGNYGYTF. The CDR3 region has the DNA TGCGGTGCAACCTTGACAGGTGCGAAAGGGAACTATGGCTACACCTTC.

This clonotype was recorded only once. The gene calls are TRBV27 and TRBJ2-7; TRBD1 agrees at 9 bases. The junction had 8 bases not matched to a gene; V was cut back by 3 bases and J by 5 bases. The CDR3 contains 15 residues. Per germline, CDR1 MNHEY and CDR2 SMNVEV (reference sequence). Here the CDR3 reads CASSFLPTGGNEQYF. DNA for the CDR3: TGTGCCAGCAGTTTTCTCCCGACAGGGGGTAACGAGCAGTACTTC.

The CDR3 region is CSVQGNTEAFF. The CDR3 DNA is TGCAGCGTTCAGGGGAACACTGAAGCTTTCTTT. This rearrangement joins TRBV29-1 to TRBJ1-1, with a possible D match to TRBD1 (5 bases). The germline V and J ends were trimmed by 5 bases and 1 base, with 5 bases remaining between them. Looked up from germline, CDR1 is SQVTM and CDR2 is ANQGSEA. The CDR3 extends over 11 amino acids.

This clonotype was seen repeatedly, ten times or more. This chain links TRBV7-8 with TRBJ1-1; D is unresolved. V lost 5 bases to trimming and J lost 4 bases, with 17 bases between them. CDR1 is SGHVS, CDR2 FQNEAQ, per germline. The CDR3 consists of 15 residues. The CDR3 loop reads CASSPRGVTGTEAFF. In DNA, the CDR3 is TGTGCCAGCAGCCCGCGTGGGGTGACTGGCACTGAAGCTTTCTTT. The full variable domain, with the rest looked up from reference TRBV7-8 and TRBJ1-1, is GAGVSQSPRYKVAKRGQDVALRCDPISGHVSLFWYQQALGQGPEFLTYFQNEAQLDKSGLPSDRFFAERPEGSVSTLKIQRTQQEDSAVYLCASSPRGVTGTEAFFGQGTRLTVV.

Ten or more counts support this clonotype. V and J are TRBV7-2 and TRBJ1-5; weak D call: TRBD1 (6 bases). This CDR3 is 14 amino acids long. CDR1 is SGHTA and CDR2 is FQGNSA in the germline V gene. V lost 5 bases to trimming and J lost 4 bases, with 12 bases between them. This chain's CDR3 is CASSVQGQNQPQHF. DNA for the CDR3: TGTGCCAGCAGCGTACAGGGTCAGAATCAGCCCCAGCATTTT. Looking up the rest from reference TRBV7-2 and TRBJ1-5 gives the full variable domain: GAGVSQSPSNKVTEKGKDVELRCDPISGHTALYWYRQSLGQGLEFLIYFQGNSAPDKSGLPSDRFSAERTGGSVSTLTIQRTQQEDSAVYLCASSVQGQNQPQHFGDGTRLSIL.

This rearrangement joins TRBV29-1 to TRBJ2-5; D gene uncertain. With 3 bases removed from V and 4 bases from J, the gap between germline ends came to 6 bases. The V gene's germline CDR1 is SQVTM and CDR2 ANQGSEA. The length of the CDR3 is 11 residues. The CDR3 coding sequence is TGCAGCGTTGATATCGTAGAGACCCAGTACTTC. Translated, it gives CSVDIVETQYF.

The rearrangement links TRBV20-1 to TRBJ1-2; D ambiguous. The CDR3 runs 13 residues. The germline CDR1 and CDR2 sequences are DFQATT and SNEGSKA (reference sequence). V gave up 7 bases and J gave up 1 base, with 13 bases separating them. CDR3 coding DNA: TGCAGTGTCAAGTATAGGAATAACTATGGCTACACCTTC. Protein product: CSVKYRNNYGYTF.

This clonotype occurred many times. This chain uses TRBV28 with TRBJ2-7; D gene ambiguous. CDR1 is MDHEN and CDR2 is SYDVKM in the germline V gene. The CDR3 totals 13 residues. V was pared by 5 bases and J by 3 bases, with 11 bases between. The CDR3 here is CASSTKNRYEQYF. The CDR3 coding sequence is TGTGCCAGCAGTACCAAGAACCGCTACGAGCAGTACTTC.

In this sample, this clonotype turned up many times. The rearrangement uses TRBV6-2 or TRBV6-3 and TRBJ1-5; D possibly corresponds to TRBD1 (5 bases). V was pared by 6 bases and J by 0 bases, with 9 bases between. This CDR3 region has 14 residues. Germline lookup yields CDR1 MNHEY and CDR2 SVGEGT. In DNA, the CDR3 is TGTGCCAGCAGGGACGGGGGTAGCAATCAGCCCCAGCATTTT. Protein: CASRDGGSNQPQHF.

This clonotype was counted many times. CDR3 nucleotide sequence: TGTGCCAGCAGCCTCGGACCAGATACGCAGTATTTT. It codes for CASSLGPDTQYF. The V gene is TRBV7-2, the J gene TRBJ2-3; D unclear. Germline V CDR1 and CDR2: SGHTA, FQGNSA. The CDR3 runs to 12 residues. Trimming left V 5 bases short and J 4 bases short, with 7 bases between. Filled out from reference TRBV7-2 and TRBJ2-3, the complete variable domain reads GAGVSQSPSNKVTEKGKDVELRCDPISGHTALYWYRQSLGQGLEFLIYFQGNSAPDKSGLPSDRFSAERTGGSVSTLTIQRTQQEDSAVYLCASSLGPDTQYFGPGTRLTVL.

This clonotype has ten or more counts. This chain links TRBV20-1 with TRBJ2-4, with D maybe TRBD2 (5 bases). Trimming took off 0 bases at V and 3 bases at J, with 15 bases between the two ends. The CDR3 runs to 16 residues. Germline CDR1 reads DFQATT; CDR2 reads SNEGSKA (reference sequence). In DNA, the CDR3 is TGCAGTGCTAGAGAGGGTAGCGTGGGAGACAAAAACATTCAGTACTTC. Protein product: CSAREGSVGDKNIQYF.